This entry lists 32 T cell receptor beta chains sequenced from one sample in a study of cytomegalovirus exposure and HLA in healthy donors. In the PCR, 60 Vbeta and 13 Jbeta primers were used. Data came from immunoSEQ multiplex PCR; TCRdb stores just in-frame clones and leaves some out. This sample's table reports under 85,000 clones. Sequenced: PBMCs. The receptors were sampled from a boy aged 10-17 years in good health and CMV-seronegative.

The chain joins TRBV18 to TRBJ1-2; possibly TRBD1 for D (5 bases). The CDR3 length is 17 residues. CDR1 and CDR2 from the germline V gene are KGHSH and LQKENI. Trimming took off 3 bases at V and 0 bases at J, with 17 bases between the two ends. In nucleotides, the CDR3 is TGTGCCAGCTCACCGGAAATTGGACACACAGCTAACTATGGCTACACCTTC. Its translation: CASSPEIGHTANYGYTF.

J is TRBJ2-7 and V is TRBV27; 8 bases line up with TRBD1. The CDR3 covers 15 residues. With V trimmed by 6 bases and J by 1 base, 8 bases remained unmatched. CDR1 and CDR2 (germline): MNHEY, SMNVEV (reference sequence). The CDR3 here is CASSWGTGGSYEQYF. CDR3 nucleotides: TGTGCCAGCAGCTGGGGAACAGGGGGGTCCTACGAGCAGTACTTC.

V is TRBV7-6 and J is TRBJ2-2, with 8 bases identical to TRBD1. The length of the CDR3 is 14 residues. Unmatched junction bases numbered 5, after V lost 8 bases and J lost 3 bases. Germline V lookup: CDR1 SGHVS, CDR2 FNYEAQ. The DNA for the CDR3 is TGTGCCAGCCTACAGGGGGTGGACACCGGGGAGCTGTTTTTT. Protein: CASLQGVDTGELFF.

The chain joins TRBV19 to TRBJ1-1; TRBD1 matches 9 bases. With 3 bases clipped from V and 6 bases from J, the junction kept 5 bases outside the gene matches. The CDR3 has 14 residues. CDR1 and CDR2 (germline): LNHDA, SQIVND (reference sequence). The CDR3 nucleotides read TGTGCCAGTAGTATTTTAGGACAGGGGCCTGAAGCTTTCTTT. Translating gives CASSILGQGPEAFF.

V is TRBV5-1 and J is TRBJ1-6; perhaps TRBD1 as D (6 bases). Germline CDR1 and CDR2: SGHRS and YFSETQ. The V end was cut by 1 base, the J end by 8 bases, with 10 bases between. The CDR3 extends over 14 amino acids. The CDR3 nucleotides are TGCGCCAGCAGCTTGAAGGGGGATGATTCACCCCTCCACTTT. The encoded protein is CASSLKGDDSPLHF.

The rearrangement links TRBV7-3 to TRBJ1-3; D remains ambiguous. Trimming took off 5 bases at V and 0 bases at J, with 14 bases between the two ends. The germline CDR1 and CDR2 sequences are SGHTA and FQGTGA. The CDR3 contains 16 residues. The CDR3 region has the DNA TGTGCCAGCAGCCTAGTGAGGGCCCGCTCTGGAAACACCATATATTTT. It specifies CASSLVRARSGNTIYF.

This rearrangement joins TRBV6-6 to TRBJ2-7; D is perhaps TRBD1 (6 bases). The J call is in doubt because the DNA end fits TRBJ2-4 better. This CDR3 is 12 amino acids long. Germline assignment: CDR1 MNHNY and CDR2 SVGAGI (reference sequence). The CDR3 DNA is TGTGCCAGCAGTCCCGGGGACACCATTCAGTACTTC. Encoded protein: CASSPGDTIQYF.

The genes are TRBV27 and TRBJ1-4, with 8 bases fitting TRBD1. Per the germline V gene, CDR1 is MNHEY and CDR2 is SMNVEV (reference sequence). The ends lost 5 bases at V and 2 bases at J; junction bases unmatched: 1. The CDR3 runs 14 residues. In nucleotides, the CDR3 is TGTGCCAGCAGTGGGACAGGTACTAATGAAAAACTGTTTTTT. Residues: CASSGTGTNEKLFF.

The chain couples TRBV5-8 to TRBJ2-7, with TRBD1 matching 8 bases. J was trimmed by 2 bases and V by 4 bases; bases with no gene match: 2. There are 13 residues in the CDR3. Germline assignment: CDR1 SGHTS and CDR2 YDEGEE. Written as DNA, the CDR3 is TGTGCCAGCAGCAGGGGACAGGCCTACGAGCAGTACTTC. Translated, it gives CASSRGQAYEQYF.

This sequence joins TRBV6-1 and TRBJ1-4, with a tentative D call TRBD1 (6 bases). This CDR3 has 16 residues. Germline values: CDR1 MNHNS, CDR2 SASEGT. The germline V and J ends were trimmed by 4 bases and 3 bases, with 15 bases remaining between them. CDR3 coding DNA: TGTGCCAGCAGTGCCGTCGGGGGGCGTGCTAATGAAAAACTGTTTTTT. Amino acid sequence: CASSAVGGRANEKLFF.

The CDR3 loop is CASSDRTGGNEQYF. The CDR3 coding sequence is TGTGCCAGTAGTGATCGGACAGGGGGAAACGAGCAGTACTTC. The V gene is TRBV19, the J gene TRBJ2-7, with 10 positions matching TRBD1. Trimming removed 5 bases from V and 5 bases from J; junction bases left unmatched: 6. CDR1 and CDR2 from the germline V gene are LNHDA and SQIVND (reference sequence). The CDR3 runs to 14 residues. Full variable domain (rest looked up from reference TRBV19 and TRBJ2-7): DGGITQSPKYLFRKEGQNVTLSCEQNLNHDAMYWYRQDPGQGLRLIYYSQIVNDFQKGDIAEGYSVSREKKESFPLTVTSAQKNPTAFYLCASSDRTGGNEQYFGPGTRLTVT.

In nucleotides, the CDR3 is TGTGCCAGCAGCCCACAGGGGAACTATGGCTACACCTTC. Translation: CASSPQGNYGYTF. The chain combines TRBV6-5 with TRBJ1-2; 7 nucleotides line up with TRBD1. The length of the CDR3 is 13 residues. The ends lost 6 bases at V and 2 bases at J; junction bases unmatched: 3. Germline V lookup: CDR1 MNHEY, CDR2 SVGAGI.

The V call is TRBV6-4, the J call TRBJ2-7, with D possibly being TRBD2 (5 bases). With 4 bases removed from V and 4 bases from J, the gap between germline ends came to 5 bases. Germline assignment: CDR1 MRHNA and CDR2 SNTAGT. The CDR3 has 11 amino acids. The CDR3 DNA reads TGTGCCAGCAGTGCGGGGTACGAGCAGTACTTC. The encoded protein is CASSAGYEQYF.

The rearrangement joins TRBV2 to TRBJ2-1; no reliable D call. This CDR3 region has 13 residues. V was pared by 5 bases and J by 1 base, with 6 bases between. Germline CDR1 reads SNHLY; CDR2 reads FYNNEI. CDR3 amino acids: CASSSESYNEQFF. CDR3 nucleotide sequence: TGTGCCAGCAGTAGCGAGTCCTACAATGAGCAGTTCTTC.

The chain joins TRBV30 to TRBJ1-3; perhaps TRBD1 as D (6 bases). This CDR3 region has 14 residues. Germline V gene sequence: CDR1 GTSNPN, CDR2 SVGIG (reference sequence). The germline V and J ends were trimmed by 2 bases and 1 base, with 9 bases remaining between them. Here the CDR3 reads CAWSPQGSGNTIYF. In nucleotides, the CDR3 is TGTGCCTGGAGTCCACAGGGATCTGGAAACACCATATATTTT.

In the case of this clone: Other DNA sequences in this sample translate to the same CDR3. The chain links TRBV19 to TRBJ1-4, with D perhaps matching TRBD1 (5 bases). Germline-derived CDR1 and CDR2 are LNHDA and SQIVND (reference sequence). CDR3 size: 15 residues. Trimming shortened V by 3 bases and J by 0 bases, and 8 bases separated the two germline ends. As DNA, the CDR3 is TGTGCCAGTAGTATGGGGGGAGCAACTAATGAAAAACTGTTTTTT. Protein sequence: CASSMGGATNEKLFF.

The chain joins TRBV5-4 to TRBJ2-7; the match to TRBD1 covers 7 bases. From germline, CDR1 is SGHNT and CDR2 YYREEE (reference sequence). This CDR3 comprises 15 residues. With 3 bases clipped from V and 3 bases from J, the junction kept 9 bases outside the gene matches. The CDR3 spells CASSSGPGQLYEQYF. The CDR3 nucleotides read TGTGCCAGCAGCTCGGGTCCGGGACAGCTCTACGAGCAGTACTTC.

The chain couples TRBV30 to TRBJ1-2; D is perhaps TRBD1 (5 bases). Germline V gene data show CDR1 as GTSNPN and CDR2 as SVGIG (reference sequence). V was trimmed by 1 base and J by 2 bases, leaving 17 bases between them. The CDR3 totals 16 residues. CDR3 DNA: TGTGCCTGGAGTGACGGGGGGGTGTCTGGGAACTATGGCTACACCTTC. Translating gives CAWSDGGVSGNYGYTF.

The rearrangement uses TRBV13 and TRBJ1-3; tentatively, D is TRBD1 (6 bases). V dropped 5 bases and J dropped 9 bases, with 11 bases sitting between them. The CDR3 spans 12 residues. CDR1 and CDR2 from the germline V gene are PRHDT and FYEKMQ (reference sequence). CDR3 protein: CASSTGQTTIYF. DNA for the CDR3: TGTGCCAGCAGCACAGGACAGACCACCATATATTTT.

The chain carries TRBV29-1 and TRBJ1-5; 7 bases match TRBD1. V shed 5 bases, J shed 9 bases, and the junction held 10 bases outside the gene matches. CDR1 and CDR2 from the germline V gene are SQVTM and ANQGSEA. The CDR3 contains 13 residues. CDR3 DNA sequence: TGCAGCGTTCGGGACAGCCCAGGTAGGCCCCAGCATTTT. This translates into CSVRDSPGRPQHF.

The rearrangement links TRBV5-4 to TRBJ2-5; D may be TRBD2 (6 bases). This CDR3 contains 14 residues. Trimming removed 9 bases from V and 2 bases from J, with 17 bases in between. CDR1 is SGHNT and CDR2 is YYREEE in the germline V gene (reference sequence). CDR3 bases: TGTGCCACTACGTACGGGGGACCACAAGAGACCCAGTACTTC. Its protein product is CATTYGGPQETQYF.

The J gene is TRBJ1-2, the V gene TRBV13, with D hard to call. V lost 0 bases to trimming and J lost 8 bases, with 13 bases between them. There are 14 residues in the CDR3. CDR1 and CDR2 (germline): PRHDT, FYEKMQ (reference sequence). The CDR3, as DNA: TGTGCCAGCAGCTTAGGCGGGAAAGCTAGGGGCTACACCTTC. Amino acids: CASSLGGKARGYTF. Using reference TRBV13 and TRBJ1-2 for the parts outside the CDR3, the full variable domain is AAGVIQSPRHLIKEKRETATLKCYPIPRHDTVYWYQQGPGQDPQFLISFYEKMQSDKGSIPDRFSAQQFSDYHSELNMSSLELGDSALYFCASSLGGKARGYTFGSGTRLTVV.

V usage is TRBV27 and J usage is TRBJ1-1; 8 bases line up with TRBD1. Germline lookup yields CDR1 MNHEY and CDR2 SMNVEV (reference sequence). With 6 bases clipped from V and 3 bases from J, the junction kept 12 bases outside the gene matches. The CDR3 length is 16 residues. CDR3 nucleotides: TGTGCCAGCAGCCTTATGACAGGGGCGCCGCACACTGAAGCTTTCTTT. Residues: CASSLMTGAPHTEAFF.

The chain's CDR3 is CASRDRIGYTF. For the CDR3, the DNA is TGTGCCAGCCGGGACAGAATTGGCTACACCTTC. The J gene is TRBJ1-2, the V gene TRBV27, with TRBD1 matching 7 bases. This CDR3 has 11 residues. The germline V gene encodes CDR1 MNHEY and CDR2 SMNVEV (reference sequence). J gave up 7 bases and V 8 bases, and 4 bases lay outside the gene matches.

Here the CDR3 reads CASSSRGQGGGMNTEAFF. CDR3 sequence (DNA): TGTGCCAGCAGCTCACGTGGACAGGGAGGAGGTATGAACACTGAAGCTTTCTTT. This chain uses TRBV7-9 with TRBJ1-1; 8 positions match TRBD1. This CDR3 has 18 residues. Germline assignment: CDR1 SEHNR and CDR2 FQNEAQ (reference sequence). With V trimmed by 4 bases and J by 0 bases, 13 bases remained unmatched.

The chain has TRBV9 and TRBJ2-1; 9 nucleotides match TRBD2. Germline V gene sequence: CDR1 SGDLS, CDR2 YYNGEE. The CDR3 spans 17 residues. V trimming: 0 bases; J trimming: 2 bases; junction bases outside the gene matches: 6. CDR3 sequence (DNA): TGTGCCAGCAGCGTAGGGGTAGCGGGAGACCCCTACAATGAGCAGTTCTTC. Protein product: CASSVGVAGDPYNEQFF.

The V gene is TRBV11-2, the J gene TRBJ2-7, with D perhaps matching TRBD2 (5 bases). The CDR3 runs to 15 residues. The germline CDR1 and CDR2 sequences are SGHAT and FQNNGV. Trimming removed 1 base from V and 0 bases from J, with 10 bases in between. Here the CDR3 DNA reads TGTGCCAGCAGCTTAGGAGCGGATTACTCCTACGAGCAGTACTTC. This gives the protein CASSLGADYSYEQYF.

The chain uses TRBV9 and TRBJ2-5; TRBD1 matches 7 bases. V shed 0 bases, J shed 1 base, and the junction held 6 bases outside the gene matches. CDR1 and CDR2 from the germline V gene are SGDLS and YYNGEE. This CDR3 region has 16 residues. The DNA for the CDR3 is TGTGCCAGCAGCGTAGGAATAGGGGGCCCCCAAGAGACCCAGTACTTC. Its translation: CASSVGIGGPQETQYF.

DNA for the CDR3: TGTGCCAGCAGCTTAGCGGCTAGCGGACGCTATAGCTCCTACAATGAGCAGTTCTTC. Amino acids: CASSLAASGRYSSYNEQFF. The chain is built from TRBV11-2 and TRBJ2-1; TRBD2 aligns across 7 bases. V lost 1 base, J lost 0 bases, and 12 bases stayed unmatched. Germline V gene data show CDR1 as SGHAT and CDR2 as FQNNGV. The CDR3 sequence is 19 residues long.

The CDR3 region is CASRLHSGGEQYF. The DNA of the CDR3 is TGTGCCAGCAGACTACATAGCGGGGGGGAGCAGTACTTC. The chain has TRBV7-2 and TRBJ2-7; 10 bases agree with TRBD2. V gave up 6 bases and J gave up 7 bases; unmatched junction bases: 6. CDR1 SGHTA and CDR2 FQGNSA come from the germline V gene. The length of the CDR3 is 13 residues. Variable domain in full (rest from reference TRBV7-2 and TRBJ2-7): GAGVSQSPSNKVTEKGKDVELRCDPISGHTALYWYRQSLGQGLEFLIYFQGNSAPDKSGLPSDRFSAERTGGSVSTLTIQRTQQEDSAVYLCASRLHSGGEQYFGPGTRLTVT.

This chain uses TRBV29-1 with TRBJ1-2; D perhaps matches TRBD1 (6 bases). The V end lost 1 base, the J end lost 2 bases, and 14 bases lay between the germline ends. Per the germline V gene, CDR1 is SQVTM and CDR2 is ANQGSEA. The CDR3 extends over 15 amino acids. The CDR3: CSVEGGQAYNYGYTF. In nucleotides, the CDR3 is TGCAGCGTTGAAGGGGGGCAGGCCTACAACTATGGCTACACCTTC.

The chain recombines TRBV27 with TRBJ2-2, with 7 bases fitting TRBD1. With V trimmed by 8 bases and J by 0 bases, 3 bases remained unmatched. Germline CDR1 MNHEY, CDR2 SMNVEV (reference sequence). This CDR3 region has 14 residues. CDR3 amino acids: CASCGTANTGELFF. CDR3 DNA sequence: TGTGCCAGCTGTGGGACAGCGAACACCGGGGAGCTGTTTTTT.